Listed here are 27 T cell receptor beta chains from one sample, sequenced in a study of CD4 T cells in relation to SARS-CoV-2 and coronaviruses. No antigen is known for these receptors. Unexposed donor CD4+ T cells date from about 2011-2018, before the COVID-19 pandemic. The cells were cultured for about ten days before CD4+ T cells were isolated. The protocol was immunoSEQ multiplex PCR, while the TCRdb copy is restricted to in-frame clones and leaves out a portion. The data show roughly 25,000 clones, 76% seen once. Sequenced: CD4+ T cells from PBMCs, cultured in vitro. These receptors all stem from a human donor in good health.

The CDR3 nucleotides read TGTGCCAGCAGTTACTCGCCCGGGAGGTGGAACAATGAGCAGTTCTTC. Its protein is CASSYSPGRWNNEQFF. V usage is TRBV6-5 and J usage is TRBJ2-1; TRBD2 matches 7 bases. Germline CDR1 MNHEY, CDR2 SVGAGI. The V segment lost 0 bases and the J segment 5 bases; nucleotides outside the gene matches: 7. The CDR3 extends over 16 amino acids.

V and J are TRBV12-3 or TRBV12-4 and TRBJ1-5; D might be TRBD1 (5 bases). CDR3 size: 13 residues. The V and J ends lost 7 bases and 5 bases respectively, with 12 bases between them. The CDR3 is CASTLGGDQPQHF. As DNA, the CDR3 is TGTGCCAGCACCCTGGGGGGGGATCAGCCCCAGCATTTT.

The sample holds a few counts of this clone. This rearrangement joins TRBV18 to TRBJ1-5; weak D call: TRBD1 (5 bases). Trimming took off 6 bases at V and 5 bases at J, with 14 bases between the two ends. In germline, CDR1 is KGHSH, CDR2 LQKENI. This CDR3 comprises 14 residues. CDR3 amino acids: CASSTGTGDQPQHF. For the CDR3, the DNA is TGTGCCAGCTCGACCGGGACCGGGGATCAGCCCCAGCATTTT.

The rearrangement links TRBV4-1 to TRBJ2-2; 10 nucleotides match TRBD1. The CDR3 length is 15 residues. The germline gives CDR1 MGHRA, CDR2 YSYEKL. J lost 7 bases, V lost 4 bases, and 6 bases had no gene match. This chain's CDR3 is CASSRPGQGFGELFF. The CDR3 coding sequence is TGCGCCAGCAGCCGCCCGGGACAGGGGTTCGGGGAGCTGTTTTTT.

The gene calls are TRBV10-3 and TRBJ1-2; tentatively, D is TRBD1 (5 bases). Germline lookup yields CDR1 ENHRY and CDR2 SYGVKD. Trimming cost V 3 bases and J 8 bases, with 19 bases left between them. The CDR3 runs 15 residues. The CDR3 coding sequence is TGTGCCATCAGTGAAACAAGAGGGGTAGGGCAGGGCTACACCTTC. Its protein is CAISETRGVGQGYTF.

This chain uses TRBV2 with TRBJ1-3; perhaps TRBD1 as D (5 bases). From germline, CDR1 is SNHLY and CDR2 FYNNEI. V lost 0 bases, J lost 4 bases, and 13 bases lay in between. This CDR3 spans 16 amino acids. The CDR3 loop is CASSEALLRQGNTIYF. The CDR3 nucleotides read TGTGCCAGCAGTGAAGCGCTTCTCAGACAGGGAAACACCATATATTTT.

The genes are TRBV9 and TRBJ2-7; D gene ambiguous. V lost 2 bases, J lost 3 bases, and 9 bases lay in between. This CDR3 has 13 residues. The germline V gene encodes CDR1 SGDLS and CDR2 YYNGEE. CDR3 nucleotides: TGTGCCAGCAGCGTCTCAAGTAGCTACGAGCAGTACTTC. This sequence encodes CASSVSSSYEQYF.

DNA for the CDR3: TGCAGTGCTACCCTCGGCGATACGCAGTATTTT. Translation gives CSATLGDTQYF. The chain links TRBV20-1 to TRBJ2-3; D unresolved. The CDR3 runs 11 residues. Germline V gives CDR1 DFQATT, CDR2 SNEGSKA (reference sequence). V was shortened by 4 bases and J by 6 bases, with 8 bases between the two germline ends.

This sequence joins TRBV6-5 and TRBJ1-2, with TRBD1 matching 10 bases. The CDR3 is made up of 13 amino acids. In germline, CDR1 is MNHEY, CDR2 SVGAGI. With 8 bases clipped from V and 8 bases from J, the junction kept 8 bases outside the gene matches. CDR3 loop: CASRGTGDDGYTF. The CDR3 DNA sequence: TGTGCCAGCCGGGGGACAGGGGATGACGGCTACACCTTC.

The chain couples TRBV7-2 to TRBJ2-7; 15 bases are a match to TRBD2. The CDR3 length is 15 residues. The J segment lost 12 bases and the V segment lost 5 bases, leaving 11 bases of the junction unmatched. Germline V CDR1 and CDR2: SGHTA, FQGNSA. CDR3 protein: CASSRPGLAGGEAYF. The CDR3 DNA reads TGTGCCAGCAGCCGGCCGGGACTAGCGGGGGGCGAAGCGTACTTC.

The J gene is TRBJ1-6, the V gene TRBV10-3; D gene ambiguous. The germline V gene encodes CDR1 ENHRY and CDR2 SYGVKD. The length of the CDR3 is 15 residues. V lost 0 bases, J lost 7 bases, and 10 bases lay in between. CDR3 in amino acids: CAISESVLGNSPLHF. DNA of the CDR3: TGTGCCATCAGTGAGTCAGTACTAGGGAATTCACCCCTCCACTTT.

This clone was seen only a few times. The J gene is TRBJ1-2, the V gene TRBV6-5, with no clear D. The CDR3 totals 13 residues. CDR1 is MNHEY, CDR2 SVGAGI, per germline. V was cut by 6 bases and J by 8 bases, with 16 bases left in between. DNA for the CDR3: TGTGCCAGCAGGCTCGCCCATTCGAAGGGCTACACCTTC. Amino acids: CASRLAHSKGYTF.

The chain employs TRBV12-3 or TRBV12-4 and TRBJ2-7; D unclear. Trimming left V 7 bases short and J 10 bases short, with 17 bases between. The CDR3 loop spans 12 amino acids. CDR3 sequence (DNA): TGTGCCAGCAATTCGGTGGGCGGCAGACAGTACTTC. It codes for CASNSVGGRQYF.

This rearrangement joins TRBV7-6 to TRBJ2-5, with D possibly matching TRBD1 (6 bases). The CDR3 loop spans 14 amino acids. From germline, CDR1 is SGHVS and CDR2 FNYEAQ. Trimming took 5 bases from V and 0 from J, leaving 10 bases between them. CDR3 DNA: TGTGCCAGCAGCCTCACAGGGTACCAAGAGACCCAGTACTTC. Translating gives CASSLTGYQETQYF.

The chain employs TRBV2 and TRBJ1-5, with unresolved D. V lost 4 bases and J lost 2, with 9 bases in between. Germline V gene sequence: CDR1 SNHLY, CDR2 FYNNEI. CDR3 length: 14 amino acids. The CDR3 loop reads CASSVDRGNQPQHF. CDR3 nucleotide sequence: TGTGCCAGCAGTGTCGATAGAGGCAATCAGCCCCAGCATTTT.

This chain joins TRBV4-3 and TRBJ2-2, with TRBD2 matching 16 bases. V lost 4 bases to trimming and J lost 7 bases; unmatched junction nucleotides: 6. The CDR3 spans 17 residues. Germline loops: CDR1 LGHNA, CDR2 YSLEER. The CDR3 spells CASSRGTSGGAGGELFF. The CDR3 coding sequence is TGCGCCAGCAGCCGCGGGACTAGCGGGGGGGCGGGCGGGGAGCTGTTTTTT.

The genes are TRBV3-1 (or the pseudogene TRBV3-2) and TRBJ2-1; no firm D call. Between the trimmed V and J ends, which lost 3 bases and 10 bases, there was a span of 10 bases. This CDR3 contains 12 residues. Germline V gene lookup returns CDR1 LGHDT and CDR2 YNNKEL (reference sequence). CDR3 nucleotides: TGTGCCAGCAGCCATCTAGGGAACGAGCAGTTCTTC. This encodes CASSHLGNEQFF.

The chain employs TRBV13 and TRBJ2-1; TRBD2 matches at 9 bases. The germline CDR1 and CDR2 sequences are PRHDT and FYEKMQ (reference sequence). This CDR3 spans 16 amino acids. Germline trimming cut 5 bases from V and 5 bases from J; bases unmatched to any gene: 10. CDR3 bases: TGTGCCAGCAGCGTTTACTTAGCGGGGGTCCACAATGAGCAGTTCTTC. It translates to CASSVYLAGVHNEQFF.

This clone appeared a few times. The J gene is TRBJ1-5, the V gene TRBV6-5; D is ambiguous. Trimming removed 2 bases from V and 1 base from J, with 3 bases in between. The germline CDR1 and CDR2 sequences are MNHEY and SVGAGI. There are 13 residues in the CDR3. As DNA, the CDR3 is TGTGCCAGCAGTTACGACAGCAATCAGCCCCAGCATTTT. Its translation: CASSYDSNQPQHF.

This chain uses TRBV3-1 (or the pseudogene TRBV3-2) with TRBJ1-2, with D maybe TRBD1 (6 bases). Germline lookup yields CDR1 LGHDT and CDR2 YNNKEL (reference sequence). Trimming shortened V by 1 base and J by 6 bases, and 9 bases separated the two germline ends. This CDR3 region has 13 residues. The CDR3 nucleotides are TGTGCCAGCAGCCAAGGCAAGGGGGATGGCTACACCTTC. It codes for CASSQGKGDGYTF.

This chain joins TRBV7-8 and TRBJ1-6; TRBD1 matches at 8 bases. V was clipped by 6 bases and J by 7 bases; unmatched bases: 5. The CDR3 extends over 14 amino acids. Germline CDR1 and CDR2: SGHVS and FQNEAQ. CDR3 sequence reads: CASRQDRGNSPLHF. CDR3 in DNA: TGTGCCAGCAGACAAGACAGGGGAAATTCACCCCTCCACTTT.

This clone has only a few counts. The chain uses TRBV6-1 and TRBJ1-2; maybe TRBD1 (5 bases). The CDR3 extends over 15 amino acids. Deletions cut 0 bases from V and 4 bases from J, with 12 bases between. In germline, CDR1 is MNHNS, CDR2 SASEGT. The CDR3 loop reads CASSEARTGRYGYTF. CDR3 nucleotides: TGTGCCAGCAGTGAAGCTCGCACAGGCCGCTATGGCTACACCTTC.

The rearrangement joins TRBV2 to TRBJ2-1; no firm D call. V was shortened by 1 base and J by 7 bases, with 8 bases between the two germline ends. CDR1 SNHLY and CDR2 FYNNEI come from the germline V gene. CDR3 length: 13 amino acids. CDR3 loop: CASSEGSVNEQFF. CDR3 in DNA: TGTGCCAGCAGTGAAGGCTCCGTGAATGAGCAGTTCTTC.

The gene calls are TRBV3-1 (or the pseudogene TRBV3-2) and TRBJ2-7; unclear D gene. The CDR3 loop spans 13 amino acids. CDR1 is LGHDT and CDR2 is YNNKEL in the germline V gene (reference sequence). V was cut by 1 base and J by 6 bases, with 10 bases left in between. The CDR3 loop is CASSQVKGSEQYF. As DNA, the CDR3 is TGTGCCAGCAGCCAAGTAAAGGGCAGCGAGCAGTACTTC.

This sequence joins TRBV18 and TRBJ2-1; 9 nucleotides line up with TRBD1. Germline V lookup: CDR1 KGHSH, CDR2 LQKENI. After removal of 2 bases from V and 4 bases from J, the junction contained 6 bases not matched to a gene. This CDR3 has 16 amino acids. CDR3 protein: CASSPRDREIYNEQFF. The CDR3 DNA is TGTGCCAGCTCACCAAGGGACAGGGAGATTTACAATGAGCAGTTCTTC.

The chain's CDR3 is CASRNRRQSNSPLHF. Here the CDR3 DNA reads TGCGCCAGCCGGAACCGGAGACAGTCCAATTCACCCCTCCACTTT. The V gene is TRBV10-1, the J gene TRBJ1-6; tentatively, D is TRBD1 (5 bases). The CDR3 contains 15 residues. V shed 8 bases and J shed 7 bases, with 18 bases lying between them. CDR1 is WNHNN, CDR2 SYGVQD, per germline (reference sequence).

The chain joins TRBV5-1 to TRBJ2-1; D is undetermined. The CDR3 sequence is 14 residues long. Germline V CDR1 and CDR2: SGHRS, YFSETQ. The ends were cut back, 0 bases at V and 7 bases at J, with 11 bases in the middle. The CDR3 is CASSLGQIENEQFF. CDR3 nucleotide sequence: TGCGCCAGCAGCTTGGGGCAGATTGAGAATGAGCAGTTCTTC.